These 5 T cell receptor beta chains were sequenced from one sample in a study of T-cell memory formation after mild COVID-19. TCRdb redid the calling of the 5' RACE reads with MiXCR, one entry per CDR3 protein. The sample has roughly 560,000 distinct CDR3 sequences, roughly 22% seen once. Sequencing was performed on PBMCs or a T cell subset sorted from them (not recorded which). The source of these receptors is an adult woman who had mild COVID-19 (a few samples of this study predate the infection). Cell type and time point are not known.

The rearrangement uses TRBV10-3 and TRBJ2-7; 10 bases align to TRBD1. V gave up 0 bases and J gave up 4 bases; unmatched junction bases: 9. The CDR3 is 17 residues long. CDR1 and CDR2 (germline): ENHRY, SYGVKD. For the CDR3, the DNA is TGTGCCATCAGTGAGTCGCCGGGACAGGGGTTTTTGTACGAGCAGTACTTC. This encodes CAISESPGQGFLYEQYF.

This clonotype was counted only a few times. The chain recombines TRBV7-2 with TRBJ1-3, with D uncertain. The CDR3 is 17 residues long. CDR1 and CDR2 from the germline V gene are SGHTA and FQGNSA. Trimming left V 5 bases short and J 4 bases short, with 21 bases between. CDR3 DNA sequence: TGTGCCAGCAGCCGGGAGAGGACTTCTTCCACCGGAAACACCATATATTTT. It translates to CASSRERTSSTGNTIYF.

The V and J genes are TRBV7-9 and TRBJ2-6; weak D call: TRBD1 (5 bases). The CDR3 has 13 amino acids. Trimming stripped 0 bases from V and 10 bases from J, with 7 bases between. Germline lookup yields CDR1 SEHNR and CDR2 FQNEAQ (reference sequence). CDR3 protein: CASSLATENVLTF. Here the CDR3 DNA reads TGTGCCAGCAGCTTAGCGACAGAAAACGTCCTGACTTTC. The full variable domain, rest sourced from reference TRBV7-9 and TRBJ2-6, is DTGVSQNPRHKITKRGQNVTFRCDPISEHNRLYWYRQTLGQGPEFLTYFQNEAQLEKSRLLSDRFSAERPKGSFSTLEIQRTEQGDSAMYLCASSLATENVLTFGAGSRLTVL.

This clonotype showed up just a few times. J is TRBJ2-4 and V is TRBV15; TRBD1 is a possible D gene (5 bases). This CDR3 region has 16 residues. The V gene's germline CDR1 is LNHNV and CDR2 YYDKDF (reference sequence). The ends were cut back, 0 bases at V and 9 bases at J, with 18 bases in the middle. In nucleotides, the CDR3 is TGTGCCACCAGCAGAGAACATACAGGTGGCGGTATCATTCAGTACTTC. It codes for CATSREHTGGGIIQYF.

CDR3 coding DNA: TGCGCCAGCAGCCGACCACGAGAGGACTGGATCTCTGGAAACACCATATATTTT. Protein sequence: CASSRPREDWISGNTIYF. This chain uses TRBV4-1 with TRBJ1-3; D is unresolved. This CDR3 is 18 amino acids long. The germline CDR1 and CDR2 sequences are MGHRA and YSYEKL. V was shortened by 4 bases and J by 0 bases, with 19 bases between the two germline ends.